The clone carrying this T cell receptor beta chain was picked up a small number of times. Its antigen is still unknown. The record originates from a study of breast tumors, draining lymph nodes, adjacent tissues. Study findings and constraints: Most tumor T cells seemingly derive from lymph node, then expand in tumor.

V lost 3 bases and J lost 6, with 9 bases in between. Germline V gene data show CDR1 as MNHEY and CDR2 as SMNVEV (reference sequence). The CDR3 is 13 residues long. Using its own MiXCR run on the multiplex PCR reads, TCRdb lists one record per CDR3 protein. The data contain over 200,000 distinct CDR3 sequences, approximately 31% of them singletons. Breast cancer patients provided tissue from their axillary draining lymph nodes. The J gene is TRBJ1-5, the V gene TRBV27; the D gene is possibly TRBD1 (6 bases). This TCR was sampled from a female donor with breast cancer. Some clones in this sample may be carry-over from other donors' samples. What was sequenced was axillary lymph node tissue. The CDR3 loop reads CASSFGQFQPQHF. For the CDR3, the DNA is TGTGCCAGCAGTTTTGGACAGTTTCAGCCCCAGCATTTT.